The clone carrying this TCR beta chain was recorded only once. This sample was included in a study of shared clonotypes between healthy human individuals. The germline V gene encodes CDR1 SGHTA and CDR2 FQGNSA. The ends were cut back, 1 base at V and 2 bases at J, with 11 bases in the middle. This CDR3 has 15 residues. Unsorted PBMC samples were amplified in replicate PCRs containing roughly 300 ng DNA, some 33,000 T cell genomes. Unsorted PBMC DNA was run through sequencing on ten immunoSEQ deep assay plates. Per the study methods: Quality scores were absent from the junction-only immunoSEQ sequences, so filtering differed. Clones were sequenced by immunoSEQ multiplex PCR, and TCRdb holds only the in-frame ones, with some missing. V and J calls and clone size are as listed in that table; D and trimming were resolved from the DNA. The sample consists of 450,000 to 500,000 clones, around 80% of them appearing once.

HIV-negative, healthy adults without recent acute infections or vaccinations were the donors. This chain connects TRBV7-2 to TRBJ2-5; no clear D gene. The TCR originated in a woman between 35 and 50 years old in good health. Some clones in this sample may be carry-over from other donors' samples. The sample taken for sequencing was PBMCs. CDR3 DNA sequence: TGTGCCAGCAGCTTAGGAACAGTTAGACAAGAGACCCAGTACTTC. It yields the protein CASSLGTVRQETQYF.